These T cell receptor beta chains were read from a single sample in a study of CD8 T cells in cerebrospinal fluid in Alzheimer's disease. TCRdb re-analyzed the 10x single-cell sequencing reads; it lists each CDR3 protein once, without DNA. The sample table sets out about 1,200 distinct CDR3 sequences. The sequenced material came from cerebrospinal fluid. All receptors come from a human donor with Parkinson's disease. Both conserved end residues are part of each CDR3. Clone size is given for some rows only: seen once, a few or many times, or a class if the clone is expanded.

CDR3 protein: CASSPTGASTEAFF; V gene: TRBV18; clone size: medium-sized; CDR3 length: 14; J gene: TRBJ1-1
CDR3 protein: CASRLFRSGGAYNEQFF; V gene: TRBV6-5; clone size: large; CDR3 length: 17; J gene: TRBJ2-1
CDR3 protein: CASSSDDNTEAFF; V gene: TRBV5-1; clone size: medium-sized; CDR3 length: 13; J gene: TRBJ1-1
CDR3 protein: CASSFRSGGYTF; V gene: TRBV11-2; clone size: medium-sized; CDR3 length: 12; J gene: TRBJ1-2
CDR3 protein: CASRPLAGGSSYEQYF; V gene: TRBV6-4; clone size: medium-sized; CDR3 length: 16; J gene: TRBJ2-7
CDR3 protein: CASSSSIGGDYGYTF; V gene: TRBV5-1; clone size: medium-sized; CDR3 length: 15; J gene: TRBJ1-2
CDR3 protein: CASSRNRGLRLAGDEQFF; V gene: TRBV21-1; clone size: medium-sized; CDR3 length: 18; J gene: TRBJ2-1
CDR3 protein: CASSPDNEQFF; V gene: TRBV18; clone size: large; CDR3 length: 11; J gene: TRBJ2-1
CDR3 protein: CASSVGQGGEATEAFF; V gene: TRBV9; clone size: medium-sized; CDR3 length: 16; J gene: TRBJ1-1
CDR3 protein: CASSYGEVDPDTQYF; V gene: TRBV6-2/TRBV6-3; clone size: -; CDR3 length: 15; J gene: TRBJ2-3
CDR3 protein: CASSQNYEKLFF; V gene: TRBV4-1; clone size: medium-sized; CDR3 length: 12; J gene: TRBJ1-4
CDR3 protein: CASSLNGRTDTQYF; V gene: TRBV7-8; clone size: large; CDR3 length: 14; J gene: TRBJ2-3